These 30 T cell receptor beta chains share one sample of origin, sequenced in a study of OX40 agonist ivuxolimab in advanced cancers. The library was produced with the immunoSEQ multiplex PCR assay. Imported from immuneACCESS, the table was reduced by TCRdb to in-frame sequences with V and J called. These copies leave out some clones; in studies compared against another copy, an unresolved V gene accounts for under half, and the cause of the remainder is not known. Across this sample there are about 51,000 clones, with about 77% seen only once. The leading ten clones occupy under 2.5% of the sample. The sequencing here drew on CD4+ or CD8+ T cells sorted from blood, taken in a trial of the OX40 agonist ivuxolimab. Source of these receptors: an adult with an advanced solid tumor such as melanoma, head and neck, liver or kidney cancer.

The chain recombines TRBV11-2 with TRBJ2-7; D remains unclear. The V and J ends lost 6 bases and 2 bases respectively, with 14 bases between them. CDR1 is SGHAT, CDR2 FQNNGV, per germline. This CDR3 spans 14 amino acids. The CDR3 region is CASSRYLEAYEQYF. In DNA, the CDR3 is TGTGCCAGCAGTCGGTACCTAGAGGCCTACGAGCAGTACTTC.

This chain connects TRBV7-9 to TRBJ1-2; possible D gene TRBD1, 5 bases. Germline-derived CDR1 and CDR2 are SEHNR and FQNEAQ (reference sequence). V was clipped by 1 base and J by 8 bases, with 14 bases between them. This CDR3 has 14 amino acids. The DNA for the CDR3 is TGTGCCAGCAGCTTAGTAGGACACGGGATGGGCTACACCTTC. Residues: CASSLVGHGMGYTF.

This chain uses TRBV28 with TRBJ2-6, with TRBD2 as a possible D gene (6 bases). V was cut by 5 bases and J by 3 bases, with 14 bases left in between. The CDR3 has 16 residues. The germline CDR1 and CDR2 sequences are MDHEN and SYDVKM. The chain's CDR3 is CASSKGWGGGANVLTF. The CDR3 nucleotides are TGTGCCAGCAGTAAGGGTTGGGGAGGTGGGGCCAACGTCCTGACTTTC. The full variable domain, its missing parts supplied by reference TRBV28 and TRBJ2-6, is DVKVTQSSRYLVKRTGEKVFLECVQDMDHENMFWYRQDPGLGLRLIYFSYDVKMKEKGDIPEGYSVSREKKERFSLILESASTNQTSMYLCASSKGWGGGANVLTFGAGSRLTVL.

This clone was counted a single time. The V gene is TRBV6-5, the J gene TRBJ1-5, with D unclear. The CDR3 length is 14 residues. V was cut by 6 bases and J by 1 base, with 10 bases left in between. CDR1 is MNHEY, CDR2 SVGAGI, per germline. The CDR3 spells CASRLGESNQPQHF. DNA for the CDR3: TGTGCCAGCAGGCTCGGGGAGAGCAATCAGCCCCAGCATTTT.

The rearrangement uses TRBV19 and TRBJ2-3; D may be TRBD2 (5 bases). This CDR3 has 13 residues. The V gene's germline CDR1 is LNHDA and CDR2 SQIVND (reference sequence). Trimming took off 6 bases at V and 4 bases at J, with 11 bases between the two ends. CDR3 bases: TGTGCCAGTAGCCTTGGACTCGCAGATACGCAGTATTTT. This translates into CASSLGLADTQYF.

The V gene is TRBV4-1, the J gene TRBJ1-4; D remains unclear. This CDR3 region has 14 residues. Germline V gene lookup returns CDR1 MGHRA and CDR2 YSYEKL. V gave up 1 base and J gave up 11 bases, with 14 bases separating them. CDR3 sequence (DNA): TGCGCCAGCAGCCAAGTGGTCATTCCTGGGAAACTGTTTTTT. Protein: CASSQVVIPGKLFF.

The chain uses TRBV5-1 and TRBJ2-6; D is undetermined. The CDR3 spans 14 residues. The V gene's germline CDR1 is SGHRS and CDR2 YFSETQ. Trimming took off 4 bases at V and 1 base at J, with 6 bases between the two ends. CDR3 amino acids: CASSTRSGANVLTF. The CDR3 nucleotides read TGCGCCAGCAGCACGAGGTCTGGGGCCAACGTCCTGACTTTC.

The chain recombines TRBV29-1 with TRBJ2-1, with D perhaps matching TRBD1 or TRBD2 (5 bases each). CDR3 length: 16 residues. Between the trimmed V and J ends, which lost 1 base and 8 bases, there was a span of 21 bases. Germline CDR1 reads SQVTM; CDR2 reads ANQGSEA. CDR3 in amino acids: CSVEVFGARGVDEQFF. For the CDR3, the DNA is TGCAGCGTTGAAGTTTTTGGGGCCAGAGGGGTGGATGAGCAGTTCTTC.

By sample share, this clone is large (0.1 to 1%). The rearrangement links TRBV6-1 to TRBJ2-7; D gene uncertain. The CDR3 covers 14 residues. With 7 bases removed from V and 3 bases from J, the gap between germline ends came to 16 bases. Germline values: CDR1 MNHNS, CDR2 SASEGT. The CDR3 nucleotides are TGTGCCAGCAAGGAACGCCACTTACACTACGAGCAGTACTTC. Protein: CASKERHLHYEQYF.

The chain combines TRBV28 with TRBJ1-5; 9 positions agree with TRBD1. The V gene's germline CDR1 is MDHEN and CDR2 SYDVKM. The CDR3 contains 15 residues. V lost 5 bases and J lost 6; bases outside the gene matches: 8. The CDR3 here is CASSPIDRGFQPQHF. CDR3 DNA: TGTGCCAGCAGTCCGATCGACAGGGGGTTTCAGCCCCAGCATTTT. Filled out from reference TRBV28 and TRBJ1-5, the complete variable domain reads DVKVTQSSRYLVKRTGEKVFLECVQDMDHENMFWYRQDPGLGLRLIYFSYDVKMKEKGDIPEGYSVSREKKERFSLILESASTNQTSMYLCASSPIDRGFQPQHFGDGTRLSIL.

This chain uses TRBV7-2 with TRBJ1-1, with 7 bases aligning to TRBD1. CDR1 and CDR2 from the germline V gene are SGHTA and FQGNSA. Trimming at V came to 3 bases and at J to 0 bases, leaving 4 bases not matched to a gene. The CDR3 extends over 15 amino acids. The CDR3 nucleotides read TGTGCCAGCAGCTTCTTAGGGGGCATGAACACTGAAGCTTTCTTT. This sequence encodes CASSFLGGMNTEAFF.

The V call is TRBV29-1, the J call TRBJ1-1, with 7 bases lining up with TRBD1. Germline trimming cut 6 bases from V and 0 bases from J; bases unmatched to any gene: 7. Germline CDR1 and CDR2: SQVTM and ANQGSEA. The CDR3 loop spans 14 amino acids. This CDR3 reads CSVRQGGMNTEAFF. DNA of the CDR3: TGCAGCGTACGTCAGGGGGGGATGAACACTGAAGCTTTCTTT.

This clone was detected a few times. CDR3 nucleotides: TGCGCCAGCAGTCAAGGGACAGAACTTAACTATGGCTACACCTTC. It codes for CASSQGTELNYGYTF. V usage is TRBV23-1 and J usage is TRBJ1-2; 7 bases fit TRBD1. TRBV23-1 qualifies as an ORF whose function is uncertain. V gave up 2 bases and J gave up 1 base; unmatched junction bases: 4. The length of the CDR3 is 15 residues.

The chain carries TRBV7-9 and TRBJ2-4, with 8 bases that match TRBD2. The germline V gene encodes CDR1 SEHNR and CDR2 FQNEAQ (reference sequence). This CDR3 has 14 amino acids. J was trimmed by 6 bases and V by 5 bases; bases with no gene match: 6. CDR3 bases: TGTGCCAGCAGCCAATCGGGAGGGGCAAACATTCAGTACTTC. It translates to CASSQSGGANIQYF.

The J gene is TRBJ2-3, the V gene TRBV11-1; no firm D call. Germline loops: CDR1 SGHAT, CDR2 FQDESV (reference sequence). Trimming left V 1 base short and J 1 base short, with 6 bases between. The CDR3 has 14 residues. CDR3 in DNA: TGTGCCAGCAGCTTAGACCAAGGCACAGATACGCAGTATTTT. Translating it yields CASSLDQGTDTQYF. The whole variable domain, filled in from reference TRBV11-1 and TRBJ2-3, reads EAEVAQSPRYKITEKSQAVAFWCDPISGHATLYWYRQILGQGPELLVQFQDESVVDDSQLPKDRFSAERLKGVDSTLKIQPAELGDSAMYLCASSLDQGTDTQYFGPGTRLTVL.

The rearrangement links TRBV9 to TRBJ1-1; D is perhaps TRBD1 (6 bases). The CDR3 loop spans 17 amino acids. The V and J ends lost 4 bases and 4 bases respectively, with 23 bases between them. Germline CDR1 and CDR2: SGDLS and YYNGEE. This chain's CDR3 is CASSPSGTQGRVTEAFF. As DNA, the CDR3 is TGTGCCAGCAGCCCTAGCGGTACACAGGGAAGGGTCACTGAAGCTTTCTTT.

This clone was observed a few times. V gene TRBV5-4 combines with J gene TRBJ2-4, with a weak D call TRBD1 (7 bases). Germline V gene sequence: CDR1 SGHNT, CDR2 YYREEE (reference sequence). The CDR3 contains 16 residues. V lost 4 bases to trimming and J lost 8 bases, with 22 bases between them. This chain's CDR3 is CASSIGGGLVADIQYF. The CDR3 DNA sequence: TGTGCCAGCAGCATCGGAGGGGGCCTGGTGGCGGACATTCAGTACTTC.

The chain joins TRBV28 to TRBJ1-2; unclear D gene. The CDR3 has 16 amino acids. V lost 3 bases and J 4 bases, leaving 18 bases between the germline ends. Germline values: CDR1 MDHEN, CDR2 SYDVKM. CDR3 region: CASSFSSRGVGYGYTF. The CDR3 region has the DNA TGTGCCAGCAGTTTTTCCAGTCGTGGGGTCGGCTATGGCTACACCTTC.

The chain uses TRBV19 and TRBJ2-1, with D perhaps TRBD1 (6 bases). Trimming took off 3 bases at V and 2 bases at J, with 14 bases between the two ends. This CDR3 has 16 amino acids. Germline CDR1 LNHDA, CDR2 SQIVND (reference sequence). The CDR3 region is CASSIVWGTTYNEQFF. In DNA form, the CDR3 reads TGTGCCAGTAGTATCGTCTGGGGGACAACCTACAATGAGCAGTTCTTC.

This clone was seen a single time. The rearrangement joins TRBV29-1 to TRBJ1-1; TRBD1 matches 7 bases. CDR3 size: 12 residues. V trimming: 3 bases; J trimming: 5 bases; junction bases outside the gene matches: 3. Germline CDR1 is SQVTM and CDR2 is ANQGSEA. CDR3 in amino acids: CSVEEGATEAFF. In DNA form, the CDR3 reads TGCAGCGTTGAGGAGGGGGCTACTGAAGCTTTCTTT.

The V gene is TRBV11-2, the J gene TRBJ2-2; TRBD1 agrees at 11 bases. The germline CDR1 and CDR2 sequences are SGHAT and FQNNGV. The CDR3 spans 17 residues. V was pared by 4 bases and J by 6 bases, with 10 bases of the junction left unmatched. As DNA, the CDR3 is TGTGCCAGCAGCTCCCAATGGACAGGGGGCAAGGCCGGGGAGCTGTTTTTT. Amino acid sequence: CASSSQWTGGKAGELFF.

The sample holds a few counts of this clone. The chain combines TRBV7-9 with TRBJ2-7; 7 bases fit TRBD1. Losses at the gene ends were 1 base for V and 4 bases for J; bases not matched to a gene: 7. CDR3 size: 15 residues. The germline V gene has CDR1 SEHNR and CDR2 FQNEAQ (reference sequence). Here the CDR3 DNA reads TGTGCCAGCAGCTTAGGGGGGACAGTATCTTACGAGCAGTACTTC. Protein: CASSLGGTVSYEQYF.

This clone occurred a few times. V and J are TRBV10-3 and TRBJ1-2; D uncertain. V was trimmed by 6 bases and J by 1 base, leaving 9 bases between them. Germline values: CDR1 ENHRY, CDR2 SYGVKD. The length of the CDR3 is 13 residues. The CDR3 protein is CAISETLNYGYTF. The CDR3 nucleotides read TGTGCCATCAGCGAGACGCTTAACTATGGCTACACCTTC.

The chain is built from TRBV7-9 and TRBJ2-4; the D gene could be TRBD1 or TRBD2 (6 bases each). Germline loops: CDR1 SEHNR, CDR2 FQNEAQ (reference sequence). V lost 1 base, J lost 5 bases, and 12 bases lay in between. This CDR3 is 15 amino acids long. CDR3 in amino acids: CASSLGGDTQNIQYF. DNA for the CDR3: TGTGCCAGCAGCTTAGGCGGGGACACCCAAAACATTCAGTACTTC.

The chain recombines TRBV15 with TRBJ2-1; 10 bases fit TRBD2. Germline trimming cut 0 bases from V and 7 bases from J; bases unmatched to any gene: 12. Germline V gives CDR1 LNHNV, CDR2 YYDKDF (reference sequence). CDR3 size: 18 residues. DNA of the CDR3: TGTGCCACCAGCAGAGATCCTAGCGGGAGAAACCGTCCGAATGAGCAGTTCTTC. Amino acid sequence: CATSRDPSGRNRPNEQFF. Full variable domain (remainder filled in from reference TRBV15 and TRBJ2-1): DAMVIQNPRYQVTQFGKPVTLSCSQTLNHNVMYWYQQKSSQAPKLLFHYYDKDFNNEADTPDNFQSRRPNTSFCFLDIRSPGLGDTAMYLCATSRDPSGRNRPNEQFFGPGTRLTVL.

This clone was recorded a few times. The chain is built from TRBV2 and TRBJ2-3; 7 bases match TRBD2. CDR3 length: 16 amino acids. Germline CDR1 and CDR2: SNHLY and FYNNEI. V trimming: 7 bases; J trimming: 2 bases; junction bases outside the gene matches: 12. The DNA for the CDR3 is TGTGCCAGCAATAACTTCGAGACTAGCTACACAGATACGCAGTATTTT. It translates to CASNNFETSYTDTQYF.

This clone was picked up a small number of times. This chain links TRBV15 with TRBJ2-1; D may correspond to TRBD1 or TRBD2 (5 bases each). V lost 1 base to trimming and J lost 6 bases, with 10 bases between them. The CDR3 loop spans 14 amino acids. Germline V gives CDR1 LNHNV, CDR2 YYDKDF (reference sequence). CDR3 residues: CATSRGGIRNEQFF. The CDR3 bases are TGTGCCACCAGCAGAGGGGGGATTCGCAATGAGCAGTTCTTC.

This sequence joins TRBV5-1 and TRBJ1-4; maybe TRBD1 (5 bases). This CDR3 comprises 14 residues. V lost 0 bases and J lost 5, with 8 bases in between. Germline CDR1 and CDR2: SGHRS and YFSETQ. The CDR3 DNA reads TGCGCCAGCAGCTTGGGAGGGACGAATGAAAAACTGTTTTTT. Translation gives CASSLGGTNEKLFF.

The chain carries TRBV28 and TRBJ1-2, with a tentative D call TRBD1 (5 bases). Trimming stripped 8 bases from V and 1 base from J, with 17 bases between. CDR1 is MDHEN and CDR2 is SYDVKM in the germline V gene. CDR3 size: 15 residues. The CDR3 DNA reads TGTGCCAGCCTCCCCCCGGGGCCTTATAACTATGGCTACACCTTC. This gives the protein CASLPPGPYNYGYTF.

The gene calls are TRBV10-3 and TRBJ2-3; 9 bases are a match to TRBD2. V shed 11 bases and J 2 bases; nucleotides not matched to a gene: 8. CDR3 length: 14 residues. Germline loops: CDR1 ENHRY, CDR2 SYGVKD. CDR3 nucleotide sequence: TGTGCCGTAGATAGCGGGGGCCCCACAGATACGCAGTATTTT. Protein sequence: CAVDSGGPTDTQYF.